This T cell receptor (beta chain) was retrieved from a study of blood T cells in healthy people across ages. Study-wide results and caveats: A roughly linear age-dependent decrease characterized TCR beta diversity per million T cells.

Next came a second PCR, run for about 6 to 12 cycles, which used a sample-barcoded 5' primer along with a J-beta primer mix. The template-switch adaptor was a 5' adaptor with 12 random nucleotides. It tagged each cDNA molecule. MiXCR, applied by TCRdb to the 5' RACE reads, yields one record per CDR3 protein. This sample has 760,000 or so distinct CDR3 sequences, with 20% to 25% found just once. This clonotype has just one count. Its antigen is still unknown. These sequences were also reported in another study, on T cells of mothers and their children.

Specimen: blood. The clonotype comes from a boy aged 10-17 years in good health.

The CDR3 nucleotides read TGCAGTGCTAGAGAAGTGGCTGTGAACACTGAAGCTTTCTTT. Protein sequence: CSAREVAVNTEAFF. V usage is TRBV20-1 and J usage is TRBJ1-1; D is undetermined. The CDR3 runs to 14 residues. V lost 0 bases to trimming and J lost 0 bases, with 8 bases between them. Germline V lookup: CDR1 DFQATT, CDR2 SNEGSKA (reference sequence).